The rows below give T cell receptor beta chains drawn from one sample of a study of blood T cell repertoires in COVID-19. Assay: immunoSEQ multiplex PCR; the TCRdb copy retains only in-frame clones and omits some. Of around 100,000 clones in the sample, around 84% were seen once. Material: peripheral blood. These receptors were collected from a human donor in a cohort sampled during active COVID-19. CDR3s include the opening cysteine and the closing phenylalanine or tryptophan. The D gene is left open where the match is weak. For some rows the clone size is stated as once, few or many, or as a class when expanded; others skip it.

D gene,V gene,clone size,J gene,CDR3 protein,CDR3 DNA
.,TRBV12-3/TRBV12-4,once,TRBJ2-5,CASSLGAETQYF,TGTGCCAGCAGTTTGGGGGCCGAGACCCAGTACTTC
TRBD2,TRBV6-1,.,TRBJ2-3,CASSAITSGGAYPDTQYF,TGTGCCAGCAGTGCCATAACTAGCGGGGGGGCCTATCCAGATACGCAGTATTTT
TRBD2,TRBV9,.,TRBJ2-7,CASSVAPGGLHSFSYEQYF,TGTGCCAGCAGCGTAGCCCCGGGGGGGCTCCATTCCTTCTCCTACGAGCAGTACTTC
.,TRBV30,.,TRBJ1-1,CAWTGGPNTEAFF,TGTGCCTGGACCGGTGGTCCCAACACTGAAGCTTTCTTT
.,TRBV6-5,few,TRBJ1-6,CASSPDSTPLHF,TGTGCCAGCAGCCCGGACAGTACACCCCTCCACTTT
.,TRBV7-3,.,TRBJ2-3,CASSPLGGRSTDTQYF,TGTGCCAGCAGCCCCCTGGGGGGGCGTAGCACAGATACGCAGTATTTT
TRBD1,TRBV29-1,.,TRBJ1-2,CSVDRRVGQGANYGYTF,TGCAGCGTTGACCGAAGGGTGGGACAGGGGGCTAACTATGGCTACACCTTC
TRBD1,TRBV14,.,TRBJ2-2,CASSRGDRVAGELFF,TGTGCCAGCAGCCGTGGGGACAGGGTCGCCGGGGAGCTGTTTTTT
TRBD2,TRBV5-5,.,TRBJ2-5,CASTRSGGAGETQYF,TGTGCCAGCACCCGTAGCGGGGGGGCCGGAGAGACCCAGTACTTC
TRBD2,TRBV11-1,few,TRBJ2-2,CASSPGTSGDAGELFF,TGTGCCAGCAGCCCTGGGACTAGCGGTGACGCCGGGGAGCTGTTTTTT
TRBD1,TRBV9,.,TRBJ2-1,CASSISDRGYNEQFF,TGTGCCAGCAGCATTTCGGACAGGGGGTACAATGAGCAGTTCTTC
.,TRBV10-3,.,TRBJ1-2,CAISEHPPVGTF,TGTGCCATCAGTGAGCACCCACCCGTCGGCACCTTC
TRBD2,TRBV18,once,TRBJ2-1,CASSPPRLAGGNEQFF,TGTGCCAGCTCACCACCGAGGCTAGCGGGGGGCAATGAGCAGTTCTTC
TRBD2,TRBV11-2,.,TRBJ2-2,CASSLSGGGAGELFF,TGTGCCAGCAGCTTAAGCGGGGGGGGCGCCGGGGAGCTGTTTTTT
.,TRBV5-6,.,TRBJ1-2,CASSLAHRATYGYTF,TGTGCCAGCAGCTTAGCCCACAGGGCCACCTATGGCTACACCTTC
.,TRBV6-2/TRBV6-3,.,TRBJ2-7,CASSSPSRSAEQYF,TGTGCCAGCAGTTCCCCTTCCAGGTCCGCCGAGCAGTACTTC
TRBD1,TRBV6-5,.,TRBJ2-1,CASSYSTQGANEQFF,TGTGCCAGCAGTTACTCGACGCAGGGGGCGAATGAGCAGTTCTTC
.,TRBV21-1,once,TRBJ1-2,CASSNSPGGEGSYGYTF,TGTGCCAGCAGCAACTCCCCGGGCGGGGAAGGGAGCTATGGCTACACCTTC